Included here is one T cell receptor beta chain sequence, with context. No antigen is known for it. No base qualities exist here, and no much larger clone lies one base off it. The data are from a study of cytomegalovirus exposure and HLA in healthy donors (dated 2017 in TCRdb). In the study overall: A later analysis indicated that the 120 validation repertoires were generated on the platform also employed for the 700 or so repertoires of the first cohort. To predict cytomegalovirus infection status, the study brought together high-throughput TCR immunosequencing, statistical association of individual TCRs with disease status, and machine learning. Besides the first cohort of approximately 670 subjects, a separate validation cohort made up of around 120 different subjects was used. The aim of the study was to test whether cataloging public T cell receptors could identify signatures of past pathogen exposure.

The donors belonged to the validation cohort of roughly 120 subjects, which was separate from the approximately 680-subject first cohort. The CDR3, cysteine through phenylalanine, is 14 amino acids long. The kept DNA is CDR3 alone, 42 bases in frame from the first base. Taken from the germline V gene, the CDR1 and CDR2 loops are SNHLY and FYNNEI. V is pared back by 7 bases and J by 1 base, with 11 bases lying between the germline termini. What the study reported, not specific to this receptor: A later analysis had no HLA typing for the validation cohort, so co-occurrence there was scored across all 110 or so repertoires. Subsequent analysis determined that TCRs grouped into clusters in the first cohort also showed a tendency toward co-occurrence across the roughly 110 validation repertoires, and approximately 93% of cluster scores exceeded 0. Three of the identified cytomegalovirus-associated TCR beta chains were confirmed in vitro to be specific for cytomegalovirus antigens. While some public TCRs were present in many individuals, most TCR sequences turned up only very rarely across donors. The authors suggested that the approach could potentially be generalized to other disease states and immunological phenotypes. The study listed approximately 150 TCR beta chains as associated with cytomegalovirus. The classifier was reported to diagnose cytomegalovirus status with high specificity and sensitivity in both the original and validation cohorts.

The library was prepared using the immunoSEQ multiplex PCR assay. The study's processing was this. A statistical classification framework was built for diagnosing cytomegalovirus status from the catalog of TCR beta chain sequences. The immuneACCESS repertoire file appears here via TCRdb, limited to in-frame rearrangements. These files lack a portion of the clones; in checked studies, under half of the deficit traces to unresolved V genes, and the cause of the others is not known. V and J calls plus clone size are reproduced from that table; the DNA served to infer D and trimming. This sample lists 200,000 to 250,000 clones; approximately 87% were detected once. The ten biggest clones cover roughly 5.4% of the sample.

The clonotype comes from a woman between 18 and 30 years old in good health and CMV-seronegative. This chain is built from TRBV2 and TRBJ2-1; perhaps TRBD2 is the D gene, with 5 bases matching. The sequenced material came from PBMCs. The CDR3 here reads CASKRLASYNEQFF. The nucleotide sequence reads TGTGCCAGCAAGCGGCTGGCGTCCTACAATGAGCAGTTCTTC. The CDR3, completed at both ends by the reference TRBV2 and TRBJ2-1 genes, gives the full variable domain EPEVTQTPSHQVTQMGQEVILRCVPISNHLYFYWYRQILGQKVEFLVSFYNNEISEKSEIFDDQFSVERPDGSNFTLKIRSTKLEDSAMYFCASKRLASYNEQFFGPGTRLTVL.